This entry concerns a single TCR beta chain. This specimen comes from a study of cytomegalovirus exposure and HLA in healthy donors. This PCR relied on a set of 60 Vbeta primers and 13 Jbeta primers. Assay: immunoSEQ multiplex PCR; the TCRdb copy retains only in-frame clones and omits some. The table has 240,000 or so clones, around 80% seen once. The sequenced sample was PBMCs. The source is a woman aged 40 to 49 in good health and CMV-seropositive.

CDR3 DNA: TGTGCCAGCAGCTTAAGAGGGGGGCAGGGGGTTTCAATTTACGAGCAGTACTTC. Amino acids: CASSLRGGQGVSIYEQYF. V and J are TRBV7-9 and TRBJ2-7; perhaps TRBD1 as D (7 bases). Looked up from germline, CDR1 is SEHNR and CDR2 is FQNEAQ (reference sequence). CDR3 length: 18 residues. V lost 2 bases to trimming and J lost 4 bases, with 24 bases between them. Using reference TRBV7-9 and TRBJ2-7 for the parts outside the CDR3, the full variable domain is DTGVSQNPRHKITKRGQNVTFRCDPISEHNRLYWYRQTLGQGPEFLTYFQNEAQLEKSRLLSDRFSAERPKGSFSTLEIQRTEQGDSAMYLCASSLRGGQGVSIYEQYFGPGTRLTVT.